This T cell receptor (beta chain) was obtained from a study of T-cell memory formation after mild COVID-19. Study-wide results and limits: There were some responding clones in pre-infection memory, which suggested that cross-reactive memory had joined. Later expanders leaned CD4+, whereas day 15 to 85 contracting clones were balanced CD4/CD8.

The CDR3 has 16 amino acids. Germline lookup yields CDR1 SGHTA and CDR2 FQGTGA. V lost 4 bases, J lost 0 bases, and 13 bases lay in between. TCRdb reprocessed the 5' RACE reads with MiXCR, giving one entry per CDR3 protein. Among tens of thousands of distinct CDR3 sequences listed, 5.5% to 7% were seen once. This clonotype has a count of ten or more. No antigen is known for it. The sequenced material came from PBMCs or a T cell subset sorted from them (not recorded which). This rearrangement joins TRBV7-3 to TRBJ2-1; no clear D. The receptor comes from an adult who had mild COVID-19 (a few samples of this study predate the infection). Cell type and time point are not known. In DNA, the CDR3 is TGTGCCAGCAGCTCCCGCGGCACCCTCTCCTACAATGAGCAGTTCTTC. Its protein product is CASSSRGTLSYNEQFF.